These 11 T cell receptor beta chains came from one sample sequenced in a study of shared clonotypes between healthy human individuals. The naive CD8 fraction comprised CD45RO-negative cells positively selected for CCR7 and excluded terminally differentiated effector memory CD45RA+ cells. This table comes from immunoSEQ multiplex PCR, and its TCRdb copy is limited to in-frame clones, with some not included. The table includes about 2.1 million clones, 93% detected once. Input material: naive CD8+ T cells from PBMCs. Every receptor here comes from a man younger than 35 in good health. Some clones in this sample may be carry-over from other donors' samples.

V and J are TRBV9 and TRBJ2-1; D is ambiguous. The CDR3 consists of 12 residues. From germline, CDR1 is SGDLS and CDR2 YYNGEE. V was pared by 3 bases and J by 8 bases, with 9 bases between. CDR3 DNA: TGTGCCAGCAGCGCCCTACATGATGAGCAGTTCTTC. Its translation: CASSALHDEQFF.

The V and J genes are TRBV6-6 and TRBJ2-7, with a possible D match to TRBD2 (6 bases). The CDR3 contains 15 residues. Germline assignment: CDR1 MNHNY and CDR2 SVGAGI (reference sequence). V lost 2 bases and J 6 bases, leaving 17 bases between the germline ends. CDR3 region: CASSYPPGGGTEQYF. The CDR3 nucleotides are TGTGCCAGCAGTTACCCGCCTGGGGGAGGAACCGAGCAGTACTTC.

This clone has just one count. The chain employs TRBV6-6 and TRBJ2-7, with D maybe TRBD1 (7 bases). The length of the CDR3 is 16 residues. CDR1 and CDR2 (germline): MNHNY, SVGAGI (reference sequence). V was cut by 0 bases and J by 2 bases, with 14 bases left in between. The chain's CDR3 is CASSYSYRGGTYEQYF. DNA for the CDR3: TGTGCCAGCAGTTACTCGTACAGGGGAGGCACCTACGAGCAGTACTTC.

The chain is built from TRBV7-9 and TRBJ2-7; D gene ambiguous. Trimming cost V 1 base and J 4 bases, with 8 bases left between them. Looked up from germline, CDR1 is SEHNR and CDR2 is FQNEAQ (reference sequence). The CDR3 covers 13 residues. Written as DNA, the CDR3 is TGTGCCAGCAGCTTAGTATCGGAATACGAGCAGTACTTC. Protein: CASSLVSEYEQYF.

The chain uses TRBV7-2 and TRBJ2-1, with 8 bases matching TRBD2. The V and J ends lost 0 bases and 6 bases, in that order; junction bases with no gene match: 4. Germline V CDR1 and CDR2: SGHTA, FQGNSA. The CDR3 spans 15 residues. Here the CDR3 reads CASSLASLAGNEQFF. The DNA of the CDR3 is TGTGCCAGCAGCTTAGCTTCTCTAGCGGGCAATGAGCAGTTCTTC.

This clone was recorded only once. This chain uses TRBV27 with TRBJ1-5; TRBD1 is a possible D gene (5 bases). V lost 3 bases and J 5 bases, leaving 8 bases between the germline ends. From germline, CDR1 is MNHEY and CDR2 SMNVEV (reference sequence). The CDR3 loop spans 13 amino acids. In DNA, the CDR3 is TGTGCCAGCAGTTTCCAGGGAGATCAGCCCCAGCATTTT. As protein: CASSFQGDQPQHF.

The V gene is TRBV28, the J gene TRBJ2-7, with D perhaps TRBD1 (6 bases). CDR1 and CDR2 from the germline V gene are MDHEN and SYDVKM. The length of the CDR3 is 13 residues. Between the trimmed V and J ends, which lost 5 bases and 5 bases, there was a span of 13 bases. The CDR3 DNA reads TGTGCCAGCAGTGGGCAGGGGCTCAACGAGCAGTACTTC. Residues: CASSGQGLNEQYF.

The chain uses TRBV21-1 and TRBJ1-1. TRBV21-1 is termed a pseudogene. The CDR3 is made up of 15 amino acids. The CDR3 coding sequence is TGTGCCAGCAGCAAAAAAGGGGGGCGGAACACTGAAGCTTTCTTT. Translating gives CASSKKGGRNTEAFF.

The CDR3 sequence: CASSIGTGYEQYF. As DNA, the CDR3 is TGTGCCAGCAGCATTGGGACAGGGTACGAGCAGTACTTC. The J gene is TRBJ2-7, the V gene TRBV5-6, with 9 positions matching TRBD1. V shed 4 bases and J 4 bases; nucleotides not matched to a gene: 3. Per the germline V gene, CDR1 is SGHDT and CDR2 is YYEEEE. The CDR3 is 13 residues long. The full variable domain, with the rest looked up from reference TRBV5-6 and TRBJ2-7, is DAGVTQSPTHLIKTRGQQVTLRCSPKSGHDTVSWYQQALGQGPQFIFQYYEEEERQRGNFPDRFSGHQFPNYSSELNVNALLLGDSALYLCASSIGTGYEQYFGPGTRLTVT.

CDR3 coding DNA: TGTGCCAGCAGCTCCCCCCGGGGCCCTACCTCCTCTGGGGCCAACGTCCTGACTTTC. It codes for CASSSPRGPTSSGANVLTF. The gene calls are TRBV7-9 and TRBJ2-6; perhaps D is TRBD1 or TRBD2 (5 bases each). Germline CDR1 SEHNR, CDR2 FQNEAQ (reference sequence). There are 19 residues in the CDR3. The V end lost 4 bases, the J end lost 0 bases, and 19 bases lay between the germline ends.

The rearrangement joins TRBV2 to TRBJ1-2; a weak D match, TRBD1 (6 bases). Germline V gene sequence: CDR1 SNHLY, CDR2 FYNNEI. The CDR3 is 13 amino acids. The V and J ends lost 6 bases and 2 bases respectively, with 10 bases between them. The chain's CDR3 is CASRGGQNYGYTF. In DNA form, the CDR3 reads TGTGCCAGCAGAGGGGGGCAGAACTATGGCTACACCTTC.